The 21 T cell receptor beta chains below come from one sample, sequenced in a study of shared clonotypes between healthy human individuals. TCRdb's table, derived via immunoSEQ multiplex PCR, lists solely in-frame clones and lacks some. This table has 2.5 million or so clones, roughly nine tenths appearing once. The sequencing input was naive CD4+ T cells sorted from blood. The subset here: CD45RA+ positively selected. The source of these receptors is a man aged 18 to 30 in good health.

The rearrangement joins TRBV18 to TRBJ2-3; 16 nucleotides align to TRBD2. The trim removed 0 bases at V and 6 bases at J, leaving 3 bases unmatched. CDR3 size: 17 residues. Germline loops: CDR1 KGHSH, CDR2 LQKENI. CDR3 nucleotide sequence: TGTGCCAGCTCACCACCGGGACTAGCGGGGGGGATGGATACGCAGTATTTT. Translated: CASSPPGLAGGMDTQYF.

There are a few counts of this clone. V usage is TRBV7-3 and J usage is TRBJ1-5; D possibly corresponds to TRBD1 (6 bases). Between the trimmed V and J ends, which lost 2 bases and 3 bases, there was a span of 8 bases. Germline V gene lookup returns CDR1 SGHTA and CDR2 FQGTGA. The CDR3 extends over 14 amino acids. The CDR3 spells CASSLQGNNQPQHF. DNA of the CDR3: TGTGCCAGCAGCTTACAGGGGAACAATCAGCCCCAGCATTTT.

Only one count was recorded for this clone. This chain uses TRBV7-2 with TRBJ2-1, with 14 bases identical to TRBD2. V lost 1 base and J lost 6; bases outside the gene matches: 11. Per the germline V gene, CDR1 is SGHTA and CDR2 is FQGNSA. This CDR3 is built from 19 residues. In DNA, the CDR3 is TGTGCCAGCAGCTTAGTGGGACTAGCGGGAGTAACAGGCACCAATGAGCAGTTCTTC. Its protein product is CASSLVGLAGVTGTNEQFF.

The V and J genes are TRBV2 and TRBJ1-2; TRBD1 matches at 7 bases. There are 15 residues in the CDR3. The V gene's germline CDR1 is SNHLY and CDR2 FYNNEI. The ends lost 8 bases at V and 2 bases at J; junction bases unmatched: 11. DNA of the CDR3: TGTGCCAGCGCGCGGGAGGGGGCGTCGAACTATGGCTACACCTTC. It is translated as CASAREGASNYGYTF.

This sequence joins TRBV19 and TRBJ2-3; D may be TRBD2 (5 bases). V was pared by 5 bases and J by 0 bases, with 12 bases between. CDR3 length: 15 residues. Per the germline V gene, CDR1 is LNHDA and CDR2 is SQIVND (reference sequence). The CDR3 DNA reads as TGTGCCAGTAGTGGGCTAGCTCTAAGCACAGATACGCAGTATTTT. Protein sequence: CASSGLALSTDTQYF.

V and J are TRBV28 and TRBJ2-5, with 10 positions matching TRBD1. The CDR3 runs 15 residues. Germline V gene sequence: CDR1 MDHEN, CDR2 SYDVKM. V dropped 7 bases and J dropped 3; count of bases not matched to a gene: 8. Here the CDR3 reads CASKPGTGVEETQYF. CDR3 DNA: TGTGCCAGCAAACCCGGGACAGGGGTAGAAGAGACCCAGTACTTC.

This clone was seen a few times. The chain couples TRBV30 to TRBJ1-5; 9 nucleotides match TRBD1. Germline-derived CDR1 and CDR2 are GTSNPN and SVGIG (reference sequence). V dropped 6 bases and J dropped 1; count of bases not matched to a gene: 7. The CDR3 is 15 amino acids. The DNA for the CDR3 is TGTGCCTGCGGACAGGGGTCCGTAAGCAATCAGCCCCAGCATTTT. The encoded protein is CACGQGSVSNQPQHF.

This chain links TRBV28 with TRBJ2-1; perhaps TRBD1 as D (6 bases). The V end lost 2 bases, the J end lost 9 bases, and 14 bases lay between the germline ends. CDR3 length: 14 amino acids. Germline assignment: CDR1 MDHEN and CDR2 SYDVKM. The CDR3 here is CASSLRQARGEQFF. The CDR3 coding sequence is TGTGCCAGCAGTTTAAGACAGGCTCGCGGTGAGCAGTTCTTC.

The CDR3 protein is CASSGDGLSNQPQHF. The CDR3 DNA sequence: TGTGCCAGCAGTGGAGACGGTCTGAGCAATCAGCCCCAGCATTTT. This sequence joins TRBV6-1 and TRBJ1-5; D not resolved. Germline CDR1 is MNHNS and CDR2 is SASEGT. Trimming cost V 4 bases and J 1 base, with 11 bases left between them. The CDR3 has 15 amino acids.

On this clone: The sample carries other DNA sequences with the same CDR3. V and J are TRBV18 and TRBJ2-5, with D unresolved. V was pared by 3 bases and J by 3 bases, with 8 bases between. CDR1 is KGHSH and CDR2 is LQKENI in the germline V gene. This CDR3 contains 13 residues. Here the CDR3 reads CASSPWKEETQYF. In nucleotides, the CDR3 is TGTGCCAGCTCACCTTGGAAGGAAGAGACCCAGTACTTC.

The rearrangement joins TRBV7-8 to TRBJ2-3; 11 bases map to TRBD2. The CDR3 extends over 16 amino acids. After removal of 5 bases from V and 3 bases from J, the junction contained 7 bases not matched to a gene. The germline V gene encodes CDR1 SGHVS and CDR2 FQNEAQ. The CDR3 sequence: CASSISGGATTDTQYF. The CDR3 coding sequence is TGTGCCAGCAGCATTAGCGGGGGGGCGACAACAGATACGCAGTATTTT.

The table lists this clone with a few counts. CDR3 sequence reads: CASSKEQGVGNQPQHF. For the CDR3, the DNA is TGTGCCAGTAGTAAAGAACAGGGCGTGGGCAATCAGCCCCAGCATTTT. The chain joins TRBV19 to TRBJ1-5; the D gene is possibly TRBD1 (6 bases). The germline V gene encodes CDR1 LNHDA and CDR2 SQIVND (reference sequence). V was pared by 4 bases and J by 2 bases, with 15 bases between. The CDR3 sequence is 16 residues long.

The rearrangement uses TRBV9 and TRBJ2-3; D gene unclear. The ends were cut back, 0 bases at V and 1 base at J, with 12 bases in the middle. CDR1 is SGDLS, CDR2 YYNGEE, per germline. The CDR3 runs 16 residues. The CDR3: CASSVEVGSGTDTQYF. The CDR3 bases are TGTGCCAGCAGCGTAGAGGTGGGATCGGGCACAGATACGCAGTATTTT. Filled out from reference TRBV9 and TRBJ2-3, the complete variable domain reads DSGVTQTPKHLITATGQRVTLRCSPRSGDLSVYWYQQSLDQGLQFLIQYYNGEERAKGNILERFSAQQFPDLHSELNLSSLELGDSALYFCASSVEVGSGTDTQYFGPGTRLTVL.

The rearrangement joins TRBV12-5 to TRBJ2-3; D unresolved. V dropped 4 bases and J dropped 6 bases, with 14 bases sitting between them. This CDR3 is 14 amino acids long. The germline CDR1 and CDR2 sequences are LGHNT and FRNRAP. Here the CDR3 DNA reads TGTGCTAGTGGTTATTCCCCCACCGAGGATACGCAGTATTTT. Its translation is CASGYSPTEDTQYF.

The gene calls are TRBV6-6 and TRBJ2-2, with D perhaps TRBD1 (6 bases). Germline V lookup: CDR1 MNHNY, CDR2 SVGAGI (reference sequence). The ends were cut back, 10 bases at V and 7 bases at J, with 13 bases in the middle. This CDR3 region has 12 residues. CDR3 sequence reads: CATEGGSGELFF. CDR3 DNA: TGTGCCACCGAAGGGGGAAGCGGGGAGCTGTTTTTT.

The chain uses TRBV28 and TRBJ1-5; D is uncertain. V was clipped by 3 bases and J by 2 bases, with 17 bases between them. Looked up from germline, CDR1 is MDHEN and CDR2 is SYDVKM. This CDR3 has 17 residues. For the CDR3, the DNA is TGTGCCAGCAGTTTCCCCAAAGGGCAAAAGGGCAATCAGCCCCAGCATTTT. Amino acid sequence: CASSFPKGQKGNQPQHF.

The gene calls are TRBV18 and TRBJ2-5, with 9 bases matching TRBD2. The trim removed 1 base at V and 2 bases at J, leaving 5 bases unmatched. Germline V CDR1 and CDR2: KGHSH, LQKENI. The CDR3 has 16 amino acids. DNA of the CDR3: TGTGCCAGCTCACCACGGCGGGGGGGCGATCAAGAGACCCAGTACTTC. This sequence encodes CASSPRRGGDQETQYF.

The chain carries TRBV29-1 and TRBJ2-5; D is unclear. Germline V gene sequence: CDR1 SQVTM, CDR2 ANQGSEA. The V end was cut by 4 bases, the J end by 4 bases, with 7 bases between. CDR3 length: 11 amino acids. The CDR3 here is CSVGLGETQYF. Written as DNA, the CDR3 is TGCAGCGTTGGACTCGGAGAGACCCAGTACTTC. The complete variable domain, with remaining parts taken from reference TRBV29-1 and TRBJ2-5, reads SAVISQKPSRDICQRGTSLTIQCQVDSQVTMMFWYRQQPGQSLTLIATANQGSEATYESGFVIDKFPISRPNLTFSTLTVSNMSPEDSSIYLCSVGLGETQYFGPGTRLLVL.

V usage is TRBV7-6 and J usage is TRBJ2-2; no reliable D call. The ends were cut back, 0 bases at V and 3 bases at J, with 2 bases in the middle. Germline V lookup: CDR1 SGHVS, CDR2 FNYEAQ. The CDR3 consists of 13 residues. Written as DNA, the CDR3 is TGTGCCAGCAGCTTAGCAGACACCGGGGAGCTGTTTTTT. This codes for CASSLADTGELFF.

This clone was detected once. The sample holds other DNA sequences that translate to the same CDR3. The rearrangement uses TRBV6-1 and TRBJ1-2, with TRBD1 identical over 7 bases. Germline-derived CDR1 and CDR2 are MNHNS and SASEGT. This CDR3 has 13 residues. V lost 5 bases to trimming and J lost 2 bases; unmatched junction nucleotides: 2. The CDR3 region is CASSSQGNYGYTF. The CDR3 DNA reads TGTGCCAGCAGTTCACAGGGGAACTATGGCTACACCTTC.

The rearrangement links TRBV5-6 to TRBJ2-7; D may be TRBD1 or TRBD2 (5 bases each). The CDR3 sequence is 15 residues long. Germline loops: CDR1 SGHDT, CDR2 YYEEEE. V was clipped by 1 base and J by 0 bases, with 11 bases between them. CDR3 nucleotides: TGTGCCAGCAGCTTGCGGGGCACGCTCTCCTACGAGCAGTACTTC. The encoded protein is CASSLRGTLSYEQYF. Based on the CDR3 plus reference TRBV5-6 and TRBJ2-7, the full variable domain is DAGVTQSPTHLIKTRGQQVTLRCSPKSGHDTVSWYQQALGQGPQFIFQYYEEEERQRGNFPDRFSGHQFPNYSSELNVNALLLGDSALYLCASSLRGTLSYEQYFGPGTRLTVT.